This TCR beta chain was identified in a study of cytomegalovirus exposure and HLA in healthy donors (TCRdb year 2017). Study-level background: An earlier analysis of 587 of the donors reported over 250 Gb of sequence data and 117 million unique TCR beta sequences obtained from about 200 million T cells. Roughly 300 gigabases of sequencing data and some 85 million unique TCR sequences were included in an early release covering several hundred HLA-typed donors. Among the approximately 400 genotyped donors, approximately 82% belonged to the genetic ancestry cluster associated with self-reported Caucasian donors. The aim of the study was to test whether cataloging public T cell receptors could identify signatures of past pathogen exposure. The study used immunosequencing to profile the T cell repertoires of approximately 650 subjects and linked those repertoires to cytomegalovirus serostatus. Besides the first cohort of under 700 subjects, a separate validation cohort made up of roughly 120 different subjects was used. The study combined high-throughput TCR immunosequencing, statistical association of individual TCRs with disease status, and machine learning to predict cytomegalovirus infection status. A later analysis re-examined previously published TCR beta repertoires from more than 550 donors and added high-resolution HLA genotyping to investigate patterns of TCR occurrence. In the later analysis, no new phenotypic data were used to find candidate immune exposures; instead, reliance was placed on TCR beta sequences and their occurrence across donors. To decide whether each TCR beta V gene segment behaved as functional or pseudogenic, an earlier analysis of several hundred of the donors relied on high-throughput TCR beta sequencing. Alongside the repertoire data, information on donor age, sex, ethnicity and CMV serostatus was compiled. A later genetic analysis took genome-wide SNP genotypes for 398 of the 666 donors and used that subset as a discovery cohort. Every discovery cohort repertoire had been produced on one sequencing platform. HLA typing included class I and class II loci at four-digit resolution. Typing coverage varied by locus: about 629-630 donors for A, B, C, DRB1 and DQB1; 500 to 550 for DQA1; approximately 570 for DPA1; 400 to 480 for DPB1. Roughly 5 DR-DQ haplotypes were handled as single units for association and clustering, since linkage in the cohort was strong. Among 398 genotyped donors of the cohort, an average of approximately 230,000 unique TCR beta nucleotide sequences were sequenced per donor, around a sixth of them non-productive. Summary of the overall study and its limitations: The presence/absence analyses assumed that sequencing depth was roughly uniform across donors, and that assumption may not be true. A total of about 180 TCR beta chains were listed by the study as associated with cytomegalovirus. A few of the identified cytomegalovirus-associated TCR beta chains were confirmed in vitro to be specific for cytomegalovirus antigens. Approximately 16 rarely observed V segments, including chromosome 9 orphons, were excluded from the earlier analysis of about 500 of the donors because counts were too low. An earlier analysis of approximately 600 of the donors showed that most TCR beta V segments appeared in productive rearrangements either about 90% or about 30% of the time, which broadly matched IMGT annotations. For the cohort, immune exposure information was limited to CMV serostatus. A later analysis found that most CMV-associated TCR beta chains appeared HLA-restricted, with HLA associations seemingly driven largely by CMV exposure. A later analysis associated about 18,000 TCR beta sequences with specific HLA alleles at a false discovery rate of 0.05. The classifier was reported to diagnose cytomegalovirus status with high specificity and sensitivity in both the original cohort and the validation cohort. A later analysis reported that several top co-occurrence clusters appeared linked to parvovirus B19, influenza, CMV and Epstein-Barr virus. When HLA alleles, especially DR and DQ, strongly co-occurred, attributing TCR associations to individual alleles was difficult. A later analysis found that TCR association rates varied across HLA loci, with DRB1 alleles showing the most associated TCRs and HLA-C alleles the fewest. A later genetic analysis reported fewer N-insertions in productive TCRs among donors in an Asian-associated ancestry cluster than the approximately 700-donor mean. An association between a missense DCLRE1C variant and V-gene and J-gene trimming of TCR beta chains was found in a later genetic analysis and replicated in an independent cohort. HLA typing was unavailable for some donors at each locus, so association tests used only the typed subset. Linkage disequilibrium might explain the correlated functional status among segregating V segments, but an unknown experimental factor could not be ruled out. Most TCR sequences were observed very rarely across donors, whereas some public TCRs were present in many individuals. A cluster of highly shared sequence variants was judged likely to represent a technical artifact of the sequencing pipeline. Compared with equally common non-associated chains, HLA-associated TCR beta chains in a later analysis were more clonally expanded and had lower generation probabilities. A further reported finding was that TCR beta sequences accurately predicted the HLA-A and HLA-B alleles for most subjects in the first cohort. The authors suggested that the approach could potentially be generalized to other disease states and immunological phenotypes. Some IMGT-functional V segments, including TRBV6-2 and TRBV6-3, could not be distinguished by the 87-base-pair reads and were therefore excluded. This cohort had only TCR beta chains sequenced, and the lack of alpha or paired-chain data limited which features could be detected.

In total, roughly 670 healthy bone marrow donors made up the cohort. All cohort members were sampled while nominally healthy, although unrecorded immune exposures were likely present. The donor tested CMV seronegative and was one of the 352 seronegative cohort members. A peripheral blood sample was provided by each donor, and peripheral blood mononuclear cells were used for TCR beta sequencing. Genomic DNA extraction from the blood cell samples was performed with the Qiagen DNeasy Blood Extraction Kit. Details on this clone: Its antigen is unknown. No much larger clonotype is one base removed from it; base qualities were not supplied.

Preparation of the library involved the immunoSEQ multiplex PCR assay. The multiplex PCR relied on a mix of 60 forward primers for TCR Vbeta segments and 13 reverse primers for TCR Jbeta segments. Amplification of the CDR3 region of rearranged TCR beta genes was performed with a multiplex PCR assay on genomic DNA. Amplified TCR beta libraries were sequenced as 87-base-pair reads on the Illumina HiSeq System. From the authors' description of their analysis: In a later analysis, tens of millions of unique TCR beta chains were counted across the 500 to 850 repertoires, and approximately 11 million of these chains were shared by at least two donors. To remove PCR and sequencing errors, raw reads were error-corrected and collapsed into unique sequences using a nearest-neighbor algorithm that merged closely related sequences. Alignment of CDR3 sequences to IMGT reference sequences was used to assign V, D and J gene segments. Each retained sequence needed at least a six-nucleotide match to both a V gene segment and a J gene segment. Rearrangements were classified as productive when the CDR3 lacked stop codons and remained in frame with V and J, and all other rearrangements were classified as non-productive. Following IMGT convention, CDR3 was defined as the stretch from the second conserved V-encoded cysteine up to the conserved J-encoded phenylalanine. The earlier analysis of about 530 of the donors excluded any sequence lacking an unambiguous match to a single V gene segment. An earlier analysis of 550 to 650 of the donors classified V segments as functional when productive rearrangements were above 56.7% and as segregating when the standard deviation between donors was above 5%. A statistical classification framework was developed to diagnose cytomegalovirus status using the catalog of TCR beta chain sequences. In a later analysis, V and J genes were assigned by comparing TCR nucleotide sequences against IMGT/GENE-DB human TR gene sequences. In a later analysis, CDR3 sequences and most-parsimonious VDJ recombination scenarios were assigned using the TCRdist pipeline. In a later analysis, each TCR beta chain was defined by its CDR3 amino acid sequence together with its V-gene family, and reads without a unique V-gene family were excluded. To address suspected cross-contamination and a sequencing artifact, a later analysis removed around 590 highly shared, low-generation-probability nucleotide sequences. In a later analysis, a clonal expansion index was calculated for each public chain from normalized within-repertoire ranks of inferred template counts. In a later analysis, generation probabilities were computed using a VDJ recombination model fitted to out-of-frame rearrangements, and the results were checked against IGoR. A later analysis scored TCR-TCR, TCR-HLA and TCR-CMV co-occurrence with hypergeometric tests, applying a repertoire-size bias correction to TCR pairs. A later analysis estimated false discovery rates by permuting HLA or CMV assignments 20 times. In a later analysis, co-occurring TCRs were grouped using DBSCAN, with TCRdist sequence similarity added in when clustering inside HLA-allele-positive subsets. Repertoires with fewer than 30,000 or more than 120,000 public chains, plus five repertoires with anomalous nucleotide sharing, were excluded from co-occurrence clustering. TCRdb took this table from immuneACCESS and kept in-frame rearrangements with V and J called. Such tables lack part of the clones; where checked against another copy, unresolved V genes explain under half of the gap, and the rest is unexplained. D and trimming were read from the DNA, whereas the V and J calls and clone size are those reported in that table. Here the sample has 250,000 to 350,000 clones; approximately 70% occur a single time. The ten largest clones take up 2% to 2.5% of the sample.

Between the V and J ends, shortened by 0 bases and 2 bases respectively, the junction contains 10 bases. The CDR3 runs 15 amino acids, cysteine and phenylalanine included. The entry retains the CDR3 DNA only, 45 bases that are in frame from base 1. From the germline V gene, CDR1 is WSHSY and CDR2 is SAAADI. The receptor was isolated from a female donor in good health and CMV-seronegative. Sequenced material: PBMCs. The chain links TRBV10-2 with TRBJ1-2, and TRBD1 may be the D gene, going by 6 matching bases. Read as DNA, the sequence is TGCGCCAGCAGTGAGTCGGGGAGGGGGAACTATGGCTACACCTTC. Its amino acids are CASSESGRGNYGYTF.